This T cell receptor beta chain came from a study of T-cell memory formation after mild COVID-19. Using constant-segment primers, 5'RACE produced TCR alpha and TCR beta cDNA libraries carrying sample barcodes and UMIs. TCRdb itself ran the 5' RACE reads through MiXCR, one entry per CDR3 protein. Among 550,000 to 650,000 distinct CDR3 sequences listed, approximately 15% were seen once. Losses at the gene ends were 7 bases for V and 4 bases for J; bases not matched to a gene: 9. The CDR3 runs 13 residues. Germline CDR1 is SQVTM and CDR2 is ANQGSEA. The study, taken as a whole, reports: The study detected some responding clones in pre-infection memory, suggesting cross-reactive memory joined. Clones that shrank (day 15 to 85) were balanced CD4/CD8, whereas later expanders leaned CD4+.

This clonotype was seen at least ten times. Its target is not known. This rearrangement joins TRBV29-1 to TRBJ1-2; 7 nucleotides match TRBD1. The specimen was PBMCs or a T cell subset sorted from them (not recorded which). The receptor was derived from an adult woman who had mild COVID-19 (a few samples of this study predate the infection). Cell type and time point are not known. The CDR3 nucleotides are TGCAGCGCTAAGGGGGCAGAGAGCTATGGCTACACCTTC. Amino acids: CSAKGAESYGYTF. The full variable domain, its missing parts supplied by reference TRBV29-1 and TRBJ1-2, is SAVISQKPSRDICQRGTSLTIQCQVDSQVTMMFWYRQQPGQSLTLIATANQGSEATYESGFVIDKFPISRPNLTFSTLTVSNMSPEDSSIYLCSAKGAESYGYTFGSGTRLTVV.